This passage covers 27 T cell receptor beta chains from one sample sequenced in a study of blood T cell repertoires in COVID-19. Repertoires were generated with immunoSEQ multiplex PCR, while TCRdb's copy carries only in-frame clones and drops some. The sample lists about 250,000 clones; approximately 83% were seen once. Sequencing input: PBMCs or T cells enriched from blood (not recorded which). These receptors were collected from a young woman who had recovered from COVID-19.

This chain links TRBV11-2 with TRBJ2-7; 7 bases map to TRBD1. Germline V gives CDR1 SGHAT, CDR2 FQNNGV. CDR3 length: 14 amino acids. With V trimmed by 1 base and J by 4 bases, 4 bases remained unmatched. CDR3 sequence: CASSLAGTVYEQYF. The CDR3 DNA follows: TGTGCCAGCAGCTTAGCTGGGACAGTTTACGAGCAGTACTTC. Based on the CDR3 plus reference TRBV11-2 and TRBJ2-7, the full variable domain is EAGVAQSPRYKIIEKRQSVAFWCNPISGHATLYWYQQILGQGPKLLIQFQNNGVVDDSQLPKDRFSAERLKGVDSTLKIQPAKLEDSAVYLCASSLAGTVYEQYFGPGTRLTVT.

The chain carries TRBV10-1 and TRBJ1-1; no clear D gene. The CDR3 consists of 15 residues. With 0 bases removed from V and 1 base from J, the gap between germline ends came to 9 bases. Looked up from germline, CDR1 is WNHNN and CDR2 is SYGVQD (reference sequence). CDR3 region: CASSESPSGNTEAFF. CDR3 in DNA: TGCGCCAGCAGTGAGTCCCCATCAGGGAACACTGAAGCTTTCTTT.

The chain has TRBV11-2 and TRBJ2-7, with D uncertain. Germline V lookup: CDR1 SGHAT, CDR2 FQNNGV. With 4 bases removed from V and 2 bases from J, the gap between germline ends came to 12 bases. The CDR3 is 14 amino acids. This chain's CDR3 is CASSWSDGPYEQYF. The CDR3 DNA reads as TGTGCCAGCAGCTGGAGCGACGGCCCCTACGAGCAGTACTTC.

V gene TRBV5-1 combines with J gene TRBJ2-2; D ambiguous. The V gene lost 0 bases and the J gene lost 5 bases, with 8 bases spanning the gap. The CDR3 has 14 residues. The V gene's germline CDR1 is SGHRS and CDR2 YFSETQ. The CDR3 is CASSLGVSTGELFF. CDR3 nucleotides: TGCGCCAGCAGCTTGGGAGTTAGTACCGGGGAGCTGTTTTTT.

The chain combines TRBV11-2 with TRBJ1-1, with 7 bases matching TRBD1. The V gene's germline CDR1 is SGHAT and CDR2 FQNNGV. The CDR3 length is 13 residues. With V trimmed by 5 bases and J by 4 bases, 4 bases remained unmatched. CDR3 in DNA: TGTGCCAGCAGCCCATCAGGGGGCACTGAAGCTTTCTTT. Its protein is CASSPSGGTEAFF. The variable domain in full, completed from reference TRBV11-2 and TRBJ1-1, reads EAGVAQSPRYKIIEKRQSVAFWCNPISGHATLYWYQQILGQGPKLLIQFQNNGVVDDSQLPKDRFSAERLKGVDSTLKIQPAKLEDSAVYLCASSPSGGTEAFFGQGTRLTVV.

The chain carries TRBV30 and TRBJ2-7, with 11 bases that match TRBD1. V was pared by 3 bases and J by 3 bases, with 10 bases of the junction left unmatched. The germline CDR1 and CDR2 sequences are GTSNPN and SVGIG (reference sequence). The CDR3 extends over 16 amino acids. The CDR3 loop is CAWRGELGQGVYEQYF. CDR3 DNA sequence: TGTGCCTGGAGGGGAGAACTGGGACAGGGGGTCTACGAGCAGTACTTC.

This chain joins TRBV3-1 (or the pseudogene TRBV3-2) and TRBJ2-5, with TRBD2 matching over 8 bases. The CDR3 spans 16 residues. CDR1 and CDR2 (germline): LGHDT, YNNKEL (reference sequence). V shed 4 bases, J shed 2 bases, and the junction held 9 bases outside the gene matches. CDR3 in amino acids: CASSPTAGGIQETQYF. As DNA, the CDR3 is TGTGCCAGCAGCCCGACGGCGGGAGGCATTCAAGAGACCCAGTACTTC.

CDR3 bases: TGTGCCAGTAGTATAGATGGCGGGGACAGGGTCATCCGGCATTTT. Translating gives CASSIDGGDRVIRHF. This rearrangement joins TRBV19 to TRBJ1-5, with 9 bases identical to TRBD1. Germline V CDR1 and CDR2: LNHDA, SQIVND (reference sequence). The CDR3 covers 15 residues. V trimming: 0 bases; J trimming: 15 bases; junction bases outside the gene matches: 12.

This chain uses TRBV3-1 (or the pseudogene TRBV3-2) with TRBJ2-5; TRBD1 might be the D (5 bases). V shed 0 bases and J shed 1 base, with 9 bases lying between them. The CDR3 sequence is 15 residues long. Germline V lookup: CDR1 LGHDT, CDR2 YNNKEL (reference sequence). CDR3 region: CASSQEGRVQETQYF. CDR3 DNA: TGTGCCAGCAGCCAAGAGGGCAGGGTCCAAGAGACCCAGTACTTC.

This chain uses TRBV5-8 with TRBJ2-7, with 10 nucleotides matching TRBD2. The ends lost 0 bases at V and 1 base at J; junction bases unmatched: 4. This CDR3 comprises 16 residues. Germline CDR1 reads SGHTS; CDR2 reads YDEGEE. CDR3 coding DNA: TGTGCCAGCAGCTTGGCTAGCGGGAGTGGATCCTACGAGCAGTACTTC. This sequence encodes CASSLASGSGSYEQYF.

This clone was recorded a few times. The CDR3 loop is CASRPGQRHYVLTF. The CDR3 nucleotides read TGTGCCAGCAGGCCGGGACAGCGACATTACGTCCTGACTTTC. J is TRBJ2-6 and V is TRBV2, with TRBD1 identical over 7 bases. The CDR3 sequence is 14 residues long. The trim removed 6 bases at V and 11 bases at J, leaving 10 bases unmatched. Per the germline V gene, CDR1 is SNHLY and CDR2 is FYNNEI.

The chain joins TRBV5-6 to TRBJ1-4; D is undetermined. Germline lookup yields CDR1 SGHDT and CDR2 YYEEEE. Trimming left V 3 bases short and J 8 bases short, with 11 bases between. The CDR3 loop spans 13 amino acids. As DNA, the CDR3 is TGTGCCAGCAGCTCCGAGGCGGGAGAAAAACTGTTTTTT. Translated, it gives CASSSEAGEKLFF.

The chain uses TRBV24-1 and TRBJ1-1; D uncertain. The CDR3 runs to 14 residues. The germline V gene has CDR1 KGHDR and CDR2 SFDVKD. The ends were cut back, 7 bases at V and 5 bases at J, with 16 bases in the middle. CDR3 sequence (DNA): TGTGCCACCAGGGAGGGAAAAATGGGGACTGAAGCTTTCTTT. This translates into CATREGKMGTEAFF.

The V and J genes are TRBV5-1 and TRBJ2-5, with D possibly matching TRBD1 (6 bases). There are 14 residues in the CDR3. CDR1 is SGHRS and CDR2 is YFSETQ in the germline V gene. V was shortened by 0 bases and J by 3 bases, with 9 bases between the two germline ends. In DNA, the CDR3 is TGCGCCAGCAGCTTGGGACAGGTGAAAGAGACCCAGTACTTC. This codes for CASSLGQVKETQYF.

V gene TRBV2 combines with J gene TRBJ1-1; 8 bases match TRBD1. Germline CDR1 and CDR2: SNHLY and FYNNEI. J was trimmed by 4 bases and V by 2 bases; bases with no gene match: 6. This CDR3 comprises 15 residues. The CDR3 here is CASSELGQGGTEAFF. CDR3 nucleotides: TGTGCCAGCAGTGAACTTGGACAGGGAGGCACTGAAGCTTTCTTT.

This rearrangement joins TRBV28 to TRBJ2-3; D is possibly TRBD2 (5 bases). The CDR3 has 15 residues. Germline values: CDR1 MDHEN, CDR2 SYDVKM. Trimming removed 9 bases from V and 0 bases from J, with 16 bases in between. This CDR3 is CASREWGSSTDTQYF. The CDR3 region has the DNA TGTGCCAGTAGGGAGTGGGGATCTAGCACAGATACGCAGTATTTT. Variable domain in full (rest from reference TRBV28 and TRBJ2-3): DVKVTQSSRYLVKRTGEKVFLECVQDMDHENMFWYRQDPGLGLRLIYFSYDVKMKEKGDIPEGYSVSREKKERFSLILESASTNQTSMYLCASREWGSSTDTQYFGPGTRLTVL.

The chain recombines TRBV7-2 with TRBJ2-1, with D tentatively TRBD2 (5 bases). Trimming removed 5 bases at V and 6 bases at J, with 14 bases between. The germline V gene encodes CDR1 SGHTA and CDR2 FQGNSA. This CDR3 comprises 14 residues. In nucleotides, the CDR3 is TGTGCCAGCAGCACCAGGACTCCCCTCAATGAGCAGTTCTTC. This sequence encodes CASSTRTPLNEQFF.

The DNA for the CDR3 is TGTGCCAGCAGCTTGGTCTTCGCGGGAGACACTGAAGCTTTCTTT. Translation: CASSLVFAGDTEAFF. The chain couples TRBV5-8 to TRBJ1-1; D not resolved. V gave up 0 bases and J gave up 3 bases, with 12 bases separating them. This CDR3 spans 15 amino acids. Germline values: CDR1 SGHTS, CDR2 YDEGEE.

The rearrangement uses TRBV5-1 and TRBJ2-7; TRBD1 aligns across 7 bases. V shed 1 base, J shed 6 bases, and the junction held 4 bases outside the gene matches. The CDR3 sequence is 13 residues long. CDR1 SGHRS and CDR2 YFSETQ come from the germline V gene. The CDR3 coding sequence is TGCGCCAGCAGCTTGCAGGGGGAACGCGAGCAGTACTTC. This translates into CASSLQGEREQYF.

In this sample, this clone is medium-sized. The rearrangement joins TRBV5-1 to TRBJ1-1; D call uncertain. CDR3 length: 13 residues. V gave up 1 base and J gave up 2 bases, with 6 bases separating them. Germline CDR1 reads SGHRS; CDR2 reads YFSETQ. The CDR3 region is CASSLTPNTEAFF. As DNA, the CDR3 is TGCGCCAGCAGCTTGACACCCAACACTGAAGCTTTCTTT.

This chain's CDR3 is CASSPGQGADTQYF. In DNA form, the CDR3 reads TGCGCCAGCAGCCCGGGACAGGGGGCAGATACGCAGTATTTT. This rearrangement joins TRBV5-1 to TRBJ2-3, with TRBD1 identical over 11 bases. The CDR3 runs to 14 residues. The junction had 2 bases not matched to a gene; V was cut back by 4 bases and J by 4 bases. The germline V gene encodes CDR1 SGHRS and CDR2 YFSETQ.

The genes are TRBV11-2 and TRBJ2-3, with TRBD2 matching 11 bases. V shed 6 bases, J shed 7 bases, and the junction held 6 bases outside the gene matches. Germline V CDR1 and CDR2: SGHAT, FQNNGV. This CDR3 contains 14 residues. The CDR3 coding sequence is TGTGCCAGCAGATCACTAGCGGGGGCGAATACGCAGTATTTT. This gives the protein CASRSLAGANTQYF.

The chain recombines TRBV10-3 with TRBJ2-1; 9 bases line up with TRBD2. This CDR3 is built from 16 residues. The V segment lost 0 bases and the J segment 5 bases; nucleotides outside the gene matches: 5. Per germline, CDR1 ENHRY and CDR2 SYGVKD. The CDR3 DNA follows: TGTGCCATCAGTGAGTCGAGCGGGGGGACTAACAATGAGCAGTTCTTC. Translation: CAISESSGGTNNEQFF.

Only one count was recorded for this clone. V gene TRBV5-1 combines with J gene TRBJ1-2; 8 nucleotides align to TRBD1. Losses at the gene ends were 1 base for V and 7 bases for J; bases not matched to a gene: 12. This CDR3 spans 16 amino acids. Germline V lookup: CDR1 SGHRS, CDR2 YFSETQ. The CDR3 here is CASSLWTGMRSGGYTF. The CDR3 nucleotides read TGCGCCAGCAGCTTGTGGACAGGGATGCGGTCGGGTGGCTACACCTTC.

The chain employs TRBV28 and TRBJ1-1; 7 positions match TRBD1. This CDR3 is built from 15 residues. CDR1 is MDHEN and CDR2 is SYDVKM in the germline V gene. With V trimmed by 4 bases and J by 0 bases, 5 bases remained unmatched. CDR3 in amino acids: CASSSPGQMNTEAFF. The CDR3 region has the DNA TGTGCCAGCAGTTCGCCGGGACAGATGAACACTGAAGCTTTCTTT. Variable domain in full (rest from reference TRBV28 and TRBJ1-1): DVKVTQSSRYLVKRTGEKVFLECVQDMDHENMFWYRQDPGLGLRLIYFSYDVKMKEKGDIPEGYSVSREKKERFSLILESASTNQTSMYLCASSSPGQMNTEAFFGQGTRLTVV.

The chain uses TRBV27 and TRBJ1-5; 7 nucleotides match TRBD1. The CDR3 has 18 amino acids. V was clipped by 2 bases and J by 2 bases; unmatched bases: 12. Per the germline V gene, CDR1 is MNHEY and CDR2 is SMNVEV (reference sequence). In DNA form, the CDR3 reads TGTGCCAGCAGTTTACGCCCACCTGGGACAGTGGGCAATCAGCCCCAGCATTTT. Translation gives CASSLRPPGTVGNQPQHF.

The chain uses TRBV28 and TRBJ2-7; the match to TRBD2 covers 10 bases. V lost 4 bases, J lost 3 bases, and 9 bases stayed unmatched. Germline V gene sequence: CDR1 MDHEN, CDR2 SYDVKM. The CDR3 spans 16 residues. CDR3 region: CASSSTLLAGFYEQYF. The DNA for the CDR3 is TGTGCCAGCAGTTCCACTTTACTAGCGGGATTCTACGAGCAGTACTTC.